These 20 T cell receptor beta chains were sequenced from one sample in a study of blood T cell repertoires in COVID-19. The table came from immunoSEQ multiplex PCR; TCRdb's copy has only in-frame clones and leaves some out. There are about 430,000 clones in the sample; roughly 90% occur only once, and 0.8% to 0.9% lies in the top ten. The sequencing input was peripheral blood. Source of these receptors: a man between 18 and 29 years old with COVID-19, enrolled during active disease.

The CDR3 reads CASSPSGLAGGNTGELFF. CDR3 nucleotides: TGTGCCAGCAGCCCGTCGGGACTAGCGGGGGGCAACACCGGGGAGCTGTTTTTT. V is TRBV5-4 and J is TRBJ2-2, with 15 bases fitting TRBD2. This CDR3 is built from 18 residues. CDR1 is SGHNT and CDR2 is YYREEE in the germline V gene (reference sequence). Trimming removed 4 bases from V and 2 bases from J; junction bases left unmatched: 6.

This clone was detected only once. The V and J genes are TRBV7-9 and TRBJ1-2; TRBD1 is a possible D gene (6 bases). The CDR3 contains 16 residues. Trimming pared 5 bases from V and 1 base from J, leaving 17 bases between. CDR1 is SEHNR and CDR2 is FQNEAQ in the germline V gene (reference sequence). The CDR3 DNA reads TGTGCCAGCAGCCTCACCGAGACAGGTGATAACTATGGCTACACCTTC. Translating gives CASSLTETGDNYGYTF.

This rearrangement joins TRBV24-1 to TRBJ2-7; unclear D gene. Germline V CDR1 and CDR2: KGHDR, SFDVKD. Trimming took 1 base from V and 1 from J, leaving 7 bases between them. CDR3 size: 14 residues. CDR3 protein: CATSDFPQSYEQYF. CDR3 sequence (DNA): TGTGCCACCAGTGATTTTCCCCAATCCTACGAGCAGTACTTC.

This chain uses TRBV24-1 with TRBJ1-5; D not resolved. Germline V lookup: CDR1 KGHDR, CDR2 SFDVKD. The CDR3 is 13 residues long. Trimming took off 5 bases at V and 9 bases at J, with 13 bases between the two ends. CDR3 in DNA: TGTGCCACCAGTGGACTCCCCGGTTGGCCCCAGCATTTT. Translation: CATSGLPGWPQHF.

This clone showed up just once. The chain links TRBV28 to TRBJ1-1; possibly TRBD1 for D (6 bases). The germline CDR1 and CDR2 sequences are MDHEN and SYDVKM. Trimming took off 8 bases at V and 0 bases at J, with 10 bases between the two ends. This CDR3 spans 13 amino acids. The CDR3 is CASSGQLNTEAFF. The CDR3 DNA reads TGTGCCAGCTCTGGACAGTTGAACACTGAAGCTTTCTTT.

The gene calls are TRBV28 and TRBJ2-7, with D possibly TRBD1 on 5 matching bases. CDR3 size: 15 residues. The V end was cut by 5 bases, the J end by 3 bases, with 17 bases between. Germline V lookup: CDR1 MDHEN, CDR2 SYDVKM. The CDR3 DNA reads TGTGCCAGCAGTAACCATGGACACAATCTCTACGAGCAGTACTTC. It yields the protein CASSNHGHNLYEQYF. Complete variable domain (other parts from reference TRBV28 and TRBJ2-7): DVKVTQSSRYLVKRTGEKVFLECVQDMDHENMFWYRQDPGLGLRLIYFSYDVKMKEKGDIPEGYSVSREKKERFSLILESASTNQTSMYLCASSNHGHNLYEQYFGPGTRLTVT.

V and J are TRBV19 and TRBJ2-5; TRBD1 matches 9 bases. The CDR3 extends over 16 amino acids. The V gene's germline CDR1 is LNHDA and CDR2 SQIVND (reference sequence). The V segment lost 0 bases and the J segment 2 bases; nucleotides outside the gene matches: 4. CDR3 residues: CASSIEGQGIQETQYF. The CDR3 bases are TGTGCCAGTAGTATAGAGGGACAGGGCATACAAGAGACCCAGTACTTC.

The chain uses TRBV9 and TRBJ1-1, with a weak D call TRBD1 (5 bases). V lost 4 bases and J 7 bases, leaving 20 bases between the germline ends. Germline loops: CDR1 SGDLS, CDR2 YYNGEE. CDR3 size: 15 residues. The CDR3 DNA reads TGTGCCAGCAGCTCCCTACGGGGGGGGATTGGTGAAGCTTTCTTT. Translation gives CASSSLRGGIGEAFF.

The chain couples TRBV5-4 to TRBJ2-1; D is perhaps TRBD2 (5 bases). The length of the CDR3 is 13 residues. The germline V and J ends were trimmed by 4 bases and 6 bases, with 11 bases remaining between them. Germline V gene data show CDR1 as SGHNT and CDR2 as YYREEE (reference sequence). The CDR3 DNA reads as TGTGCCAGCAGCACCGGGGATGCCAATGAGCAGTTCTTC. Its protein product is CASSTGDANEQFF.

The V gene is TRBV5-4, the J gene TRBJ1-2; D is unclear. The CDR3 has 14 amino acids. Trimming pared 4 bases from V and 4 bases from J, leaving 14 bases between. The V gene's germline CDR1 is SGHNT and CDR2 YYREEE (reference sequence). CDR3 sequence: CASSPSEGSYGYTF. In DNA, the CDR3 is TGTGCCAGCAGCCCCAGCGAGGGAAGCTATGGCTACACCTTC.

V gene TRBV11-3 combines with J gene TRBJ2-7; D might be TRBD1 (6 bases). This CDR3 has 13 residues. The V and J ends lost 5 bases and 2 bases respectively, with 10 bases between them. Germline V gives CDR1 SGHNT, CDR2 YENEEA. The chain's CDR3 is CASSQRQAYEQYF. In DNA form, the CDR3 reads TGTGCCAGCAGCCAAAGACAGGCCTACGAGCAGTACTTC.

The genes are TRBV5-5 and TRBJ2-1, with D perhaps given as TRBD1 or TRBD2 (5 bases each). This CDR3 has 15 amino acids. CDR1 is SGHKS, CDR2 YYEKEE, per germline (reference sequence). V was trimmed by 4 bases and J by 4 bases, leaving 15 bases between them. Written as DNA, the CDR3 is TGTGCCAGCAGCATGGGACGGGGTCTATACAATGAGCAGTTCTTC. Amino acid sequence: CASSMGRGLYNEQFF.

This chain uses TRBV5-6 with TRBJ1-4; no clear D gene. The V gene lost 1 base and the J gene lost 12 bases, with 13 bases spanning the gap. The CDR3 extends over 13 amino acids. Germline V gene lookup returns CDR1 SGHDT and CDR2 YYEEEE. The CDR3 region is CASSLSPLRELFF. The CDR3 DNA sequence: TGTGCCAGCAGCTTGTCTCCCCTGCGGGAACTGTTTTTT.

CDR3 loop: CASSYREGGELFF. The DNA of the CDR3 is TGCGCCAGCAGTTACAGGGAGGGCGGGGAGCTGTTTTTT. The J gene is TRBJ2-2, the V gene TRBV5-1; weak D call: TRBD2 (7 bases). Germline CDR1 and CDR2: SGHRS and YFSETQ. The CDR3 has 13 amino acids. With 5 bases removed from V and 7 bases from J, the gap between germline ends came to 12 bases.

The chain combines TRBV19 with TRBJ2-6; D gene uncertain. CDR3 length: 13 residues. The V end lost 7 bases, the J end lost 4 bases, and 8 bases lay between the germline ends. Germline assignment: CDR1 LNHDA and CDR2 SQIVND (reference sequence). The CDR3 DNA is TGTGCCAGTACTACGCCCGGGGCCAACGTCCTGACTTTC. Residues: CASTTPGANVLTF.

This chain links TRBV14 with TRBJ1-4, with no clear D. The V end lost 4 bases, the J end lost 8 bases, and 11 bases lay between the germline ends. The CDR3 is 13 residues long. Germline CDR1 SGHDN, CDR2 FVKESK. CDR3 DNA sequence: TGTGCCAGCAGCCGAGCGTCCTGGGAAAAACTGTTTTTT. It is translated as CASSRASWEKLFF.

This clone was observed once. The J gene is TRBJ2-7, the V gene TRBV10-2; maybe TRBD2 (5 bases). With 6 bases removed from V and 4 bases from J, the gap between germline ends came to 13 bases. Germline V lookup: CDR1 WSHSY, CDR2 SAAADI. The length of the CDR3 is 13 residues. The CDR3 DNA is TGCGCCAGCAGGGGGAGATGGAATTACGAGCAGTACTTC. Translation: CASRGRWNYEQYF.

The gene calls are TRBV7-9 and TRBJ1-1; TRBD1 matches at 7 bases. V shed 5 bases and J 0 bases; nucleotides not matched to a gene: 3. Germline CDR1 and CDR2: SEHNR and FQNEAQ (reference sequence). This CDR3 is 14 amino acids long. The CDR3 protein is CASSQTGLNTEAFF. In DNA, the CDR3 is TGTGCCAGCAGCCAGACAGGGTTGAACACTGAAGCTTTCTTT. The variable domain in full, with the rest retrieved from reference TRBV7-9 and TRBJ1-1, is DTGVSQNPRHKITKRGQNVTFRCDPISEHNRLYWYRQTLGQGPEFLTYFQNEAQLEKSRLLSDRFSAERPKGSFSTLEIQRTEQGDSAMYLCASSQTGLNTEAFFGQGTRLTVV.

The chain employs TRBV15 and TRBJ2-2; D gene uncertain. Germline-derived CDR1 and CDR2 are LNHNV and YYDKDF (reference sequence). V lost 0 bases to trimming and J lost 1 base, with 9 bases between them. This CDR3 region has 16 residues. The CDR3 sequence: CATSRELAENTGELFF. The CDR3 DNA is TGTGCCACCAGCAGAGAATTGGCGGAGAACACCGGGGAGCTGTTTTTT.

This clone occurred once. J is TRBJ1-2 and V is TRBV18; D may be TRBD1 (5 bases). Trimming removed 1 base from V and 5 bases from J, with 17 bases in between. The CDR3 covers 16 residues. Germline CDR1 and CDR2: KGHSH and LQKENI. The CDR3 region has the DNA TGTGCCAGCTCACCACAGGAGGGTACAGGATGGTATGGCTACACCTTC. Amino acids: CASSPQEGTGWYGYTF.